Sequencing of this TCR beta chain was carried out in a study of regulatory T cells in long-lasting Graves disease. General study results and limits: Less diverse TCR repertoires were seen in persistent Graves' patients than in newly diagnosed ones.

A remark on this clonotype: No antigen is known for it.

According to the study, TCR beta libraries were built with iRepertoire HTBI primers and CDR3-region Arm-PCR. Per the authors' pipeline: Gene usage covered approximately 60 TRBV and 14 to 15 TRBJ segments. A single record per CDR3 protein comes from TCRdb applying MiXCR to the multiplex PCR reads. None of the V and J calls come from the authors' own analysis; TCRdb made them. The table records roughly 560,000 distinct CDR3 sequences, more than 10% of them present only once. Described time point: newly diagnosed GD, antithyroid drugs for less than 3 months. RNA extracted from PBMCs served as the sequencing template. There are 15 residues in the CDR3. Germline CDR1 reads SNHLY; CDR2 reads FYNNEI. V dropped 6 bases and J dropped 6; count of bases not matched to a gene: 7. These data were also filed under a second study, of T cells in Graves' hyperthyroidism and ophthalmopathy. That source reports: Hyperthyroidism of Graves' type that showed no ophthalmopathy progression within 18 months was stable. Uncontrolled infection, other autoimmune disease, pregnancy or lactation barred patients from enrollment.

The receptor comes from a woman in her twenties or thirties with Graves disease. This chain links TRBV2 with TRBJ2-7; 14 bases match TRBD2. Sample: peripheral blood mononuclear cells (PBMCs), taken at new diagnosis, from a patient treated with antithyroid drugs. The chain's CDR3 is CASRTSGRAKLEQYF. CDR3 sequence (DNA): TGTGCCAGCAGGACTAGCGGGAGGGCGAAACTCGAGCAGTACTTC.